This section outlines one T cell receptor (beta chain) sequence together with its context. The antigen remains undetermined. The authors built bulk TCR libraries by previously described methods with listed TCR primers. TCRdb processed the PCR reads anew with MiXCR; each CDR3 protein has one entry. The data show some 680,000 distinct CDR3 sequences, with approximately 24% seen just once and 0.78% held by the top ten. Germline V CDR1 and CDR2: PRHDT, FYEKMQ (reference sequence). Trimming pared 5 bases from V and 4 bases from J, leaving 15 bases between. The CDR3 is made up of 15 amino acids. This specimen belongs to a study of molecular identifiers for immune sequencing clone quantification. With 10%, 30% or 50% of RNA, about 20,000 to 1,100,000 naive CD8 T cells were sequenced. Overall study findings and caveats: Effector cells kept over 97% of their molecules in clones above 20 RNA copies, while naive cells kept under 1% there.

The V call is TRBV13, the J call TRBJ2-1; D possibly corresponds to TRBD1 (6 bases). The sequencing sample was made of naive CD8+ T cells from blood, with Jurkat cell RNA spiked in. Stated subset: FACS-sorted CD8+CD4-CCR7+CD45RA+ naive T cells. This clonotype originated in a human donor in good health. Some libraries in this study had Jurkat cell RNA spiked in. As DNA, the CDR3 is TGTGCCAGCAGCGAAACAGGGTTTACATACAATGAGCAGTTCTTC. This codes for CASSETGFTYNEQFF.